Shown below are 17 T cell receptor beta chains from a single sample sequenced in a study of T cell clonality in common variable immunodeficiency. Findings of the study overall: Reportedly, TCR beta sequences from common variable immunodeficiency showed fewer deletions and N-nucleotide insertions.

Here immunoSEQ multiplex PCR was the method, and the copy in TCRdb shows in-frame clones only, minus some. Sampling found approximately 20,000 clones, none seen once. Their recognized antigens are unknown. Sequencing was carried out using peripheral blood mononuclear cells. The receptors originated from a human donor with common variable immunodeficiency.

This clone is medium-sized (0.01 to 0.1%) within its sample. The CDR3 end lies 3 residues beyond the end of the read and is filled in from the germline J gene. The V gene is TRBV18, the J gene TRBJ1-1; D is uncertain. Germline V gene sequence: CDR1 KGHSH, CDR2 LQKENI. V was cut by 2 bases and J by 5 bases, with 15 bases left in between. The CDR3 covers 15 residues. CDR3 DNA (partial): TGTGCCAGCTCACCAAGCGGCACCCATGGGACTGAA. Amino acid sequence: CASSPSGTHGTE. The CDR3 reads in full as CASSPSGTHGTEAFF.

This clone has at least ten counts. The missing CDR3 end, 3 residues past where the read stops, is filled in from the germline J gene. The chain combines TRBV20-1 with TRBJ2-7; D gene ambiguous. With 5 bases removed from V and 4 bases from J, the gap between germline ends came to 9 bases. The CDR3 extends over 11 amino acids. Germline values: CDR1 DFQATT, CDR2 SNEGSKA (reference sequence). The sequenced CDR3 bases are TGCAGTGCTCCGCGCCAATACGAG. Translation gives CSAPRQYE. The entire CDR3 reads CSAPRQYEQYF.

Concerning this clone: The CDR3 end falls 3 residues outside the read, so it is completed with the germline J gene. The J gene is TRBJ1-2, the V gene TRBV30; 9 bases match TRBD1. The V and J ends lost 3 bases and 4 bases, in that order; junction bases with no gene match: 12. The length of the CDR3 is 16 residues. CDR1 is GTSNPN, CDR2 SVGIG, per germline (reference sequence). CDR3 in amino acids: CAWRRSGQGPSYGYTF. The sequenced part of the CDR3 DNA is TGTGCCTGGAGACGATCGGGACAGGGCCCTTCCTATGGC.

The table lists this clone with a few counts. The read ends 3 residues before the CDR3 terminus; that terminus is restored from the germline J gene. This sequence joins TRBV7-9 and TRBJ1-5, with a weak D call TRBD1 (6 bases). V lost 5 bases and J 0 bases, leaving 8 bases between the germline ends. There are 14 residues in the CDR3. The germline CDR1 and CDR2 sequences are SEHNR and FQNEAQ (reference sequence). CDR3 DNA, as far as it was read: TGTGCCAGCAGCCGGACAGCTAGCAATCAGCCC. Its protein is CASSRTASNQP. The CDR3 as a whole reads CASSRTASNQPQHF.

This clone has a count of ten or more. The sequence runs out 3 residues before the end of the CDR3; the remainder is reconstructed from the germline J gene. The chain is built from TRBV30 and TRBJ2-1; 13 nucleotides match TRBD2. The germline gives CDR1 GTSNPN, CDR2 SVGIG (reference sequence). The CDR3 has 15 residues. V lost 5 bases, J lost 6 bases, and 7 bases stayed unmatched. The sequenced CDR3 bases are TGTGCCTGGCAGCGGAGGACTAGCGGGAGCAATGAG. As protein: CAWQRRTSGSNE. Given in full, the CDR3 is CAWQRRTSGSNEQFF.

This clone was picked up many times. The CDR3 end lies 3 residues beyond the end of the read and is filled in from the germline J gene. The chain combines TRBV2 with TRBJ1-3; 7 bases fit TRBD1. Per the germline V gene, CDR1 is SNHLY and CDR2 is FYNNEI. V trimming: 3 bases; J trimming: 2 bases; junction bases outside the gene matches: 13. The CDR3 is 18 residues long. Incomplete CDR3 DNA: TGTGCCAGCAGTGAGGGGACAGTGAAGTCTTTTCCTGGAAACACC. Translation gives CASSEGTVKSFPGNT. The full CDR3 protein reads CASSEGTVKSFPGNTIYF.

Regarding this clone: The read halts 3 residues ahead of the CDR3 end, with the missing end drawn from the germline J gene. The J gene is TRBJ2-7, the V gene TRBV2, with 8 bases fitting TRBD1. Germline CDR1 reads SNHLY; CDR2 reads FYNNEI. Germline trimming cut 6 bases from V and 2 bases from J; bases unmatched to any gene: 9. This CDR3 comprises 15 residues. The covered CDR3 bases are TGTGCCAGCAGGGCAAACAGGGGGGAAACCTACGAG. Protein: CASRANRGETYE. The entire CDR3 protein reads CASRANRGETYEQYF.

This clone appeared many times. The CDR3 end falls 3 residues outside the read, so it is completed with the germline J gene. This chain links TRBV20-1 with TRBJ2-7; possible D gene TRBD2, 5 bases. Deletions cut 3 bases from V and 6 bases from J, with 18 bases between. Germline V gene sequence: CDR1 DFQATT, CDR2 SNEGSKA (reference sequence). The CDR3 totals 14 residues. CDR3 DNA (partial): TGCAGTGCTAGGCGGGTCCTCGAGGACTTCGAG. Encoded protein: CSARRVLEDFE. The full CDR3 protein reads CSARRVLEDFEQYF.

There are a few counts of this clone. The CDR3 end is not reached by the read, which stops 3 residues before it; the germline J gene fills it in. The chain combines TRBV5-1 with TRBJ1-6, with TRBD1 matching 10 bases. The trim removed 4 bases at V and 5 bases at J, leaving 6 bases unmatched. CDR1 is SGHRS, CDR2 YFSETQ, per germline. This CDR3 has 16 amino acids. The CDR3 is CASSHLDRGDNSPLHF. CDR3 DNA, as far as it was read: TGCGCCAGCAGCCACCTGGACAGGGGGGATAATTCACCC. Using reference TRBV5-1 and TRBJ1-6 for the parts outside the CDR3, the full variable domain is KAGVTQTPRYLIKTRGQQVTLSCSPISGHRSVSWYQQTPGQGLQFLFEYFSETQRNKGNFPGRFSGRQFSNSRSEMNVSTLELGDSALYLCASSHLDRGDNSPLHFGNGTRLTVT.

Many counts were recorded for this clone. The sequenced part of the CDR3 DNA is TGTGCCAGCAGAGCCACGGCAGGTGACTATGGC. This codes for CASRATAGDYG. The entire CDR3 is CASRATAGDYGYTF. The rearrangement joins TRBV3-1 (or the pseudogene TRBV3-2) to TRBJ1-2; D not certain. The read finishes 3 residues shy of the CDR3 end, and the germline J gene is used to complete it. Germline values: CDR1 LGHDT, CDR2 YNNKEL (reference sequence). CDR3 length equals 14 residues. The V end lost 6 bases, the J end lost 3 bases, and 14 bases lay between the germline ends.

This clone was found a few times. The sequenced fragment ends 3 residues before the CDR3 boundary, so the rest is inferred from the germline J gene. The chain is built from TRBV7-9 and TRBJ2-5; the D gene is possibly TRBD2 (6 bases). The V end was cut by 3 bases, the J end by 2 bases, with 13 bases between. CDR1 is SEHNR, CDR2 FQNEAQ, per germline (reference sequence). The CDR3 has 15 amino acids. The CDR3 bases that were read are TGTGCCAGCAGCTTCCTGCTTAGCGGACAAGAGACC. This translates into CASSFLLSGQET. The full CDR3 protein reads CASSFLLSGQETQYF.

This clone turned up a few times. This may stem from a read error, because a much larger clone lies one nucleotide away. The read halts 3 residues ahead of the CDR3 end, with the missing end drawn from the germline J gene. The rearrangement links TRBV6-4 to TRBJ2-3; perhaps TRBD2 as D (5 bases). The germline gives CDR1 MRHNA, CDR2 SNTAGT. The V gene lost 8 bases and the J gene lost 4 bases, with 13 bases spanning the gap. The CDR3 runs to 13 residues. CDR3 amino acids: CASGLTGADTQYF. The part of the CDR3 DNA that was read is TGTGCCAGCGGACTGACTGGCGCAGATACG.

This clone was observed many times. The read terminates 3 residues ahead of where the CDR3 ends, so the germline J gene completes it. The chain uses TRBV2 and TRBJ2-2, with 8 bases fitting TRBD2. The CDR3 contains 14 residues. Germline values: CDR1 SNHLY, CDR2 FYNNEI. The V segment lost 1 base and the J segment 6 bases; nucleotides outside the gene matches: 1. The CDR3 region is CASSEEAGAGELFF. The CDR3 DNA, read in part, is TGTGCCAGCAGTGAAGAAGCGGGAGCCGGGGAG.

This clone was seen many times. The CDR3 end lies 3 residues beyond the end of the read and is filled in from the germline J gene. The V gene is TRBV19, the J gene TRBJ2-1; TRBD2 agrees at 12 bases. CDR1 LNHDA and CDR2 SQIVND come from the germline V gene (reference sequence). The V and J ends lost 7 bases and 3 bases, in that order; junction bases with no gene match: 1. The CDR3 is 14 residues long. CDR3 sequence: CASTGLAGYNEQFF. The DNA read from the CDR3 is TGTGCCAGTACGGGACTAGCGGGCTACAATGAG.

This clone was counted many times. The read comes to an end 3 residues before the CDR3 does, leaving the germline J gene to fill in the end. This rearrangement joins TRBV10-2 to TRBJ2-1, with 9 bases that match TRBD2. V was clipped by 6 bases and J by 4 bases; unmatched bases: 7. The CDR3 length is 15 residues. CDR1 WSHSY and CDR2 SAAADI come from the germline V gene. The CDR3 sequence: CASRATSGVYNEQFF. The sequenced part of the CDR3 DNA is TGCGCCAGCAGAGCGACTAGCGGAGTGTACAATGAG.

The table lists this clone with many counts. The covered CDR3 bases are TGTGCCAGCAGTTTATTGCGACTAGCGGGCAATGAG. This gives the protein CASSLLRLAGNE. From start to end, the CDR3 is CASSLLRLAGNEQFF. This sequence joins TRBV28 and TRBJ2-1, with TRBD2 matching 10 bases. Read coverage stops 3 residues before the CDR3 terminus; the germline J gene supplies the remainder. Germline V gives CDR1 MDHEN, CDR2 SYDVKM. V shed 1 base, J shed 6 bases, and the junction held 3 bases outside the gene matches. The CDR3 loop spans 15 amino acids.

In its sample, this clone was seen many times. The CDR3 end lies 3 residues beyond the end of the read and is filled in from the germline J gene. V is TRBV2 and J is TRBJ2-7, with 8 positions matching TRBD1. This CDR3 comprises 14 residues. Germline values: CDR1 SNHLY, CDR2 FYNNEI. V lost 5 bases and J lost 3; bases outside the gene matches: 6. The sequenced part of the CDR3 DNA is TGTGCCAGCAGTAACCAGGGGGCGGACTACGAG. Residues: CASSNQGADYE. The full-length CDR3 reads as CASSNQGADYEQYF.